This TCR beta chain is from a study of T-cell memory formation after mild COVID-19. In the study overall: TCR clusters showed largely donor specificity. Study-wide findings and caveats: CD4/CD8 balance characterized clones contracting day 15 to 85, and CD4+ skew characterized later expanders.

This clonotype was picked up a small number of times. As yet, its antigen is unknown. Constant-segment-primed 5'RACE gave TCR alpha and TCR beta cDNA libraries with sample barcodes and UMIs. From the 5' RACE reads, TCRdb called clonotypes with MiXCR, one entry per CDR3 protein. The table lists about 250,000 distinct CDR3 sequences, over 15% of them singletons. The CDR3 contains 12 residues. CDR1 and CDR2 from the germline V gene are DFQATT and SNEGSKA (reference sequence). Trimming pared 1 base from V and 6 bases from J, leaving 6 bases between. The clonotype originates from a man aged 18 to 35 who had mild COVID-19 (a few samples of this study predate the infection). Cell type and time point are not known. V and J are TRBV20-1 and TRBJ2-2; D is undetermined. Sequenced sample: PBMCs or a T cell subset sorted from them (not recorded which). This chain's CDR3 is CSARAGPGELFF. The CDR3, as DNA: TGCAGTGCTAGAGCGGGTCCCGGGGAGCTGTTTTTT.